A selection of T cell receptor beta chains follows, all from one sample in a study of cytomegalovirus exposure and HLA in healthy donors. Measured with immunoSEQ multiplex PCR; TCRdb has only the in-frame clones, and not every one. Found here are around 70,000 clones; the top ten clones hold less than 5.5%. Sequencing used PBMCs. The source is a woman between 35 and 50 years old in good health and CMV-seropositive. Both conserved end residues are part of each CDR3. Each record gives: D gene, J gene, V gene, CDR3 protein, CDR3 DNA. The D gene is left open where the match is weak.

NA TRBJ1-2 TRBV4-3 CASSQVPTVNYGYTF TGCGCCAGCAGCCAAGTACCGACAGTCAACTATGGTTACACCTTC
TRBD1 TRBJ1-1 TRBV2 CASSGQGHGVAFF TGTGCCAGCAGTGGACAGGGGCATGGAGTAGCTTTCTTT
NA TRBJ1-3 TRBV19 CASKPGDRLEENTIYF TGTGCCAGTAAACCAGGGGATCGGTTGGAGGAAAACACCATATATTTT
NA TRBJ2-1 TRBV7-8 CASSWVVSGREQFF TGTGCCAGCAGCTGGGTCGTAAGTGGGAGGGAGCAGTTCTTC
NA TRBJ2-7 TRBV6-1 CASRRERAYEQYF TGTGCCAGCCGACGGGAGCGCGCCTACGAGCAGTACTTC
NA TRBJ2-7 TRBV6-5 CASTDTLAYEQYF TGTGCCAGCACGGACACACTCGCCTACGAGCAGTACTTC
TRBD2 TRBJ2-1 TRBV7-3 CASSYLAGILNEQFF TGTGCCAGCAGCTACCTAGCGGGCATTCTAAATGAGCAGTTCTTC
NA TRBJ1-2 TRBV27 CASSDSSQGFYGYTF TGTGCCAGCAGTGACAGTTCGCAGGGGTTCTATGGCTACACCTTC
TRBD1 TRBJ1-1 TRBV19 CASFGGHRGTNTEAFF TGTGCCAGTTTCGGGGGCCACAGGGGAACGAACACTGAAGCTTTCTTT
TRBD1 TRBJ2-7 TRBV27 CASRQQGVSYEQYF TGTGCCAGCAGGCAACAGGGGGTAAGCTACGAGCAGTACTTC
TRBD1 TRBJ1-3 TRBV5-1 CASSLQGAAGNTIYF TGCGCCAGCAGCTTACAGGGGGCCGCTGGAAACACCATATATTTT
NA TRBJ1-3 TRBV7-9 CASSFGGRLSGNTIYF TGTGCCAGCAGCTTCGGGGGGAGGCTTTCTGGAAACACCATATATTTT
NA TRBJ2-4 TRBV2 CASSEDGSAKNIQYF TGTGCCAGCAGTGAAGACGGGTCGGCCAAAAACATTCAGTACTTC
NA TRBJ1-5 TRBV7-9 CASSFTDTSNQPQHF TGTGCCAGCAGCTTCACCGACACTAGCAATCAGCCCCAGCATTTT
NA TRBJ2-7 TRBV10-1 CASSEPGQLTTSYEQYF TGCGCCAGCAGTGAGCCAGGTCAGCTCACCACCTCCTACGAGCAGTACTTC
NA TRBJ2-1 TRBV10-3 CAISGMTDDEQFF TGTGCCATCAGTGGAATGACAGATGATGAGCAGTTCTTC
NA TRBJ2-5 TRBV7-8 CASRTEETQYF TGTGCCAGCAGGACAGAAGAGACCCAGTACTTC
NA TRBJ1-5 TRBV9 CASSPGGQSQQPQHF TGTGCCAGCAGCCCCGGGGGGCAATCCCAACAGCCCCAGCATTTT
NA TRBJ2-5 TRBV11-1 CASSLETSTVQETQYF TGTGCCAGCAGCTTAGAGACGTCGACAGTCCAAGAGACCCAGTACTTC
TRBD2 TRBJ2-3 TRBV5-1 CASSSSTGRESTQYF TGCGCCAGCAGCTCGTCTACTGGGCGGGAGAGTACGCAGTATTTT
NA TRBJ1-3 TRBV7-2 CASSSRQAVRDTIYF TGTGCCAGCAGTTCGCGACAGGCGGTCAGGGACACCATATATTTT
NA TRBJ2-5 TRBV4-1 CASSQASGRSETQYF TGCGCCAGCAGCCAAGCTTCCGGGAGAAGTGAGACCCAGTACTTC
TRBD1 TRBJ1-5 TRBV10-2 CASSEGTGILQPQHF TGCGCCAGCAGTGAGGGGACAGGGATTTTGCAGCCCCAGCATTTT
TRBD1 TRBJ1-2 TRBV7-2 CASSLRTGAPNGYTF TGTGCCAGCAGCTTAAGAACAGGGGCCCCTAATGGCTACACCTTC
NA TRBJ2-7 TRBV9 CASSVAPDNTLEQYF TGTGCCAGCAGCGTAGCGCCGGACAATACTTTGGAGCAGTACTTC